One sample yielded the 8 T cell receptor beta chains listed below, sequenced in a study of blood T cells in healthy people across ages. Sample-barcoded 5' priming and a J-beta primer mix drove a second PCR of about 6 to 12 cycles. TCRdb recomputed calls from the 5' RACE reads with MiXCR, one row per CDR3 protein. In the table there are 1.5 million to 2 million distinct CDR3 sequences, roughly 27% of which are singletons. The sample was blood. The receptors stem from a woman aged 25 to 39 in good health.

This rearrangement joins TRBV30 to TRBJ2-7; D remains ambiguous. CDR1 and CDR2 (germline): GTSNPN, SVGIG (reference sequence). CDR3 length: 15 residues. Between the trimmed V and J ends, which lost 4 bases and 7 bases, there was a span of 23 bases. This CDR3 is CAWNIQVGSYNEQYF. The DNA of the CDR3 is TGTGCCTGGAATATCCAAGTTGGCAGCTACAATGAGCAGTACTTC.

This clonotype was counted at least ten times. The chain combines TRBV28 with TRBJ2-5, with D possibly being TRBD2 (6 bases). CDR3 length: 18 amino acids. The germline gives CDR1 MDHEN, CDR2 SYDVKM. V dropped 2 bases and J dropped 3 bases, with 22 bases sitting between them. CDR3 nucleotide sequence: TGTGCCAGCAGTTTACCCCGTGATCGGGGACTCAGAGAAGAGACCCAGTACTTC. Protein product: CASSLPRDRGLREETQYF.

Note on this clonotype: A much larger clonotype is one base distant, so this may be a read error. The chain combines TRBV9 with TRBJ2-5; TRBD2 matches at 14 bases. The germline V gene encodes CDR1 SGDLS and CDR2 YYNGEE. The CDR3 extends over 16 amino acids. The CDR3 sequence: CVSSGGLAGVGETQYF. CDR3 sequence (DNA): TGTGTCAGCAGCGGGGGACTAGCGGGAGTAGGGGAGACCCAGTACTTC.

This clonotype was recorded many times. This sequence joins TRBV6-6 and TRBJ2-7; D uncertain. Germline lookup yields CDR1 MNHNY and CDR2 SVGAGI (reference sequence). V gave up 5 bases and J gave up 1 base, with 9 bases separating them. CDR3 length equals 13 residues. CDR3 residues: CASSEPSSYEQYF. Here the CDR3 DNA reads TGTGCCAGCAGTGAACCGAGTTCCTACGAGCAGTACTTC.

The sample holds a few counts of this clonotype. The chain employs TRBV5-1 and TRBJ2-4; the match to TRBD2 covers 8 bases. V shed 4 bases, J shed 13 bases, and the junction held 13 bases outside the gene matches. CDR1 is SGHRS and CDR2 is YFSETQ in the germline V gene. There are 14 residues in the CDR3. CDR3 amino acids: CASSLLAGPVEQYF. CDR3 in DNA: TGCGCCAGCAGCCTGCTAGCGGGTCCTGTGGAGCAGTACTTC. The entire variable domain, with the rest obtained from reference TRBV5-1 and TRBJ2-4, is as follows: KAGVTQTPRYLIKTRGQQVTLSCSPISGHRSVSWYQQTPGQGLQFLFEYFSETQRNKGNFPGRFSGRQFSNSRSEMNVSTLELGDSALYLCASSLLAGPVEQYFGAGTRLSVL.

This clonotype was seen only a few times. The DNA of the CDR3 is TGTGCCAGCCCGACAGTCTCCTACAATGAGCAGTTCTTC. This translates into CASPTVSYNEQFF. The chain joins TRBV6-1 to TRBJ2-1; D possibly corresponds to TRBD1 (5 bases). CDR3 length: 13 residues. V was pared by 8 bases and J by 0 bases, with 8 bases between. Germline lookup yields CDR1 MNHNS and CDR2 SASEGT.

This clonotype has more than one count but fewer than ten. The V gene is TRBV5-1, the J gene TRBJ2-1, with 14 nucleotides matching TRBD2. Per germline, CDR1 SGHRS and CDR2 YFSETQ. The ends lost 0 bases at V and 6 bases at J; junction bases unmatched: 5. CDR3 size: 17 residues. The chain's CDR3 is CASSLGGGLAGANEQFF. For the CDR3, the DNA is TGCGCCAGCAGCTTGGGAGGGGGACTAGCGGGAGCCAATGAGCAGTTCTTC. Looking up the rest from reference TRBV5-1 and TRBJ2-1 gives the full variable domain: KAGVTQTPRYLIKTRGQQVTLSCSPISGHRSVSWYQQTPGQGLQFLFEYFSETQRNKGNFPGRFSGRQFSNSRSEMNVSTLELGDSALYLCASSLGGGLAGANEQFFGPGTRLTVL.

With regard to this clonotype: Being one base from a much bigger clone, this may be a read error. The V gene is TRBV4-2, the J gene TRBJ1-4; the D is unclear. The germline V gene has CDR1 LGHNA and CDR2 YNFKEQ. This CDR3 has 12 residues. This CDR3 is CTSSQDGEKLFF. In nucleotides, the CDR3 is TGTACCAGCAGCCAAGATGGAGAAAAACTGTTTTTT.